This is a list of T cell receptor beta chains from one sample in a study of T cells in Graves' hyperthyroidism and ophthalmopathy. TCRdb reprocessed the multiplex PCR reads via MiXCR and lists one record per CDR3 protein. The table lists hundreds of thousands of distinct CDR3 sequences, over 35% of them singletons. Sequencing was done on a sample of blood. The receptor set was obtained from a young man with Graves' hyperthyroidism. The CDR3 runs from the conserved cysteine through the conserved F or W. D genes are given only for firm matches. A clone size is listed for some rows: how often the clone was seen (once, few, many), or a class if it is expanded.

>TRBV29-1|-|TRBJ2-2|few
TGCAGCGTTAAAGGCTACCAGAACACCGGGGAGCTGTTTTTT
CSVKGYQNTGELFF
>TRBV29-1|-|TRBJ1-5|-
TGCAGCGTGGGCGTGAATAGCAATCAGCCCCAGCATTTT
CSVGVNSNQPQHF
>TRBV29-1|TRBD1|TRBJ2-7|many
TGCAGCGTTGGGCCGACAGGGGGCACCGAGCAGTACTTC
CSVGPTGGTEQYF
>TRBV20-1|TRBD2|TRBJ2-7|many
TGCAGTGCTCCGGGACTAGTGGCCTACGAGCAGTACTTC
CSAPGLVAYEQYF
>TRBV7-8|-|TRBJ1-2|-
TGTGCCAGCAGCCAAGTGGGGTCAGGGGCGCAAAACTATGGCTACACCTTC
CASSQVGSGAQNYGYTF
>TRBV4-1|-|TRBJ1-5|few
TGCGCCAGCAGCCAAGTGGGGGGACCAGGGCCCCAGCATTTT
CASSQVGGPGPQHF
>TRBV2|-|TRBJ2-7|many
TGTGCCAGACAGGGAAGTGGGAACGAGCAGTACTTC
CARQGSGNEQYF
>TRBV7-2|-|TRBJ1-3|many
TGTGCCAGCAGCTTAGGGGTAGGGTCTGGAAACACCATATATTTT
CASSLGVGSGNTIYF
>TRBV7-2|-|TRBJ1-1|-
TGTGCCAGCAGCGCGGACACCTTTTTAGAAGCTTTCTTT
CASSADTFLEAFF
>TRBV12-3/TRBV12-4|-|TRBJ1-1|-
TGTGCCAGCAGCGCGCCGGGGGAGGCTTTCTTT
CASSAPGEAFF
>TRBV7-2|-|TRBJ1-1|-
TGTGCCAGCAGCTTTCGGCAGTGGAACACTGAAGCTTTCTTT
CASSFRQWNTEAFF
>TRBV9|-|TRBJ1-1|-
TGTGCCAGCAGATTGTTCCCGACGAACACTGAAGCTTTCTTT
CASRLFPTNTEAFF
>TRBV15|-|TRBJ1-1|many
TGTGCCACCAGCGGAACGACACCGAACACTGAAGCTTTCTTT
CATSGTTPNTEAFF
>TRBV7-9|-|TRBJ2-6|-
TGTGCCGGCAGCTTAGTCGGCAGCTCTGGGGCCAACGTCCTGACTTTC
CAGSLVGSSGANVLTF
>TRBV29-1|-|TRBJ1-1|few
TGCAGCGTGCTGCAGAGGAATCGTGAAGCTTTCTTT
CSVLQRNREAFF
>TRBV9|-|TRBJ2-2|many
TGTGCCAGCTCGGACAACGTGAAGACCGGGGAGCTGTTTTTT
CASSDNVKTGELFF
>TRBV25-1|-|TRBJ2-5|-
TGTGCCAGCAGTCCCTCTCAGGGATTCAGGGAGACCCAGTACTTC
CASSPSQGFRETQYF
>TRBV12-3/TRBV12-4|-|TRBJ1-2|many
TGTGCCAGCAGGGGGCCATCTAACTATGGCTACACCTTC
CASRGPSNYGYTF
>TRBV12-3/TRBV12-4|TRBD1|TRBJ1-2|-
TGTGCCAGCAGTTTGACAGGGGGCTTGAACTATGGCTACACCTTC
CASSLTGGLNYGYTF
>TRBV7-3|-|TRBJ1-6|-
TGTGCCATCAGCCACAACTCACCCCTCCACTTT
CAISHNSPLHF
>TRBV25-1|-|TRBJ2-5|few
TGTGCCAGCAGCCAAGATGGGTCAGCAGAGACCCAGTACTTC
CASSQDGSAETQYF
>TRBV7-7|TRBD2|TRBJ2-2|-
TGTGCTAGCATCTTAGGCGGACTAGCGGGTCAAACCGGGGAGCTGTTTTTT
CASILGGLAGQTGELFF
>TRBV20-1|TRBD2|TRBJ2-5|many
TGCAGTGCTGAAGGACTAGATTATGTGGAGACCCAGTACTTC
CSAEGLDYVETQYF
>TRBV6-5|TRBD1|TRBJ1-3|once
TGTGCCAGCAGTTACCAGGACAGGGAGGGCCCCATATATTTT
CASSYQDREGPIYF
>TRBV3-1|-|TRBJ1-6|-
TGTGCCAGCAGCCGTCAATTGGATTCACCCCTCCACTTT
CASSRQLDSPLHF
>TRBV19|-|TRBJ1-2|-
TGTGCCAGTAGTCTGACGGGGGGGACTGGCTACACCTTC
CASSLTGGTGYTF
>TRBV6-2/TRBV6-3|-|TRBJ2-2|few
TGTGCCAGCAGGTCCCCCTTGAGGGAGCTGTTTTTT
CASRSPLRELFF
>TRBV12-3/TRBV12-4|TRBD1|TRBJ1-1|-
TGTGCCAGCAGTTTAATGTCAGGGGGCGTAGCTTTCTTT
CASSLMSGGVAFF
>TRBV6-5|-|TRBJ1-5|-
TGTGCCAGCAGTTTAATAGGCGGGGGCAATCAGCCCCAGCATTTT
CASSLIGGGNQPQHF
>TRBV6-4|TRBD1|TRBJ2-7|-
TGTGCCAGCAGTGTGGAAGGGGGCCACGAGCAGTACTTC
CASSVEGGHEQYF
>TRBV7-9|-|TRBJ1-1|-
TGTGCCAGCAGCTTCTCCGGGTCAGGGAGAGCTTTCTTT
CASSFSGSGRAFF
>TRBV12-5|-|TRBJ1-4|few
TGTGCCAGCAGTACAGGGCCGGGGAATGAAAAACTGTTTTTT
CASSTGPGNEKLFF
>TRBV20-1|-|TRBJ1-1|-
TGCAGTGCTAGAGATCGCTGGAAGAACACTGAAGCTTTCTTT
CSARDRWKNTEAFF
>TRBV19|-|TRBJ2-5|many
TGTGCCAGTAGTACGGACAGAGGGGAGACCCAGTACTTC
CASSTDRGETQYF
>TRBV20-1|-|TRBJ2-6|-
TGCAGTGCTAGGTCAGGGAAAGGGGCCAACGTCCTGACTTTC
CSARSGKGANVLTF
>TRBV7-2|-|TRBJ2-6|many
TGTGCCAGCAGTCCTCCTATCTCTGGGGCCAACGTCCTGACTTTC
CASSPPISGANVLTF
>TRBV6-1|-|TRBJ1-1|few
TGTGCCAGCACCCCGGTCAACCCTCCGACTGAAGCTTTCTTT
CASTPVNPPTEAFF
>TRBV7-9|-|TRBJ2-7|few
TGTGCCAGCAGCTTAGAGCCTCGGTGGCAGCAGTACTTC
CASSLEPRWQQYF
>TRBV5-6|-|TRBJ1-4|-
TGTGCCAGCAGCTTTCGAGGGCTTAATGAAAAACTGTTTTTT
CASSFRGLNEKLFF
>TRBV9|TRBD1|TRBJ1-2|many
TGTGCCAGCAGCCCGAGGGACAGATTCTATGGCTACACCTTC
CASSPRDRFYGYTF
>TRBV12-3/TRBV12-4|TRBD2|TRBJ2-5|few
TGTGCCAGCAGCCTCTCCCCGGGACTAGGGGCCCAAGAGACCCAGTACTTC
CASSLSPGLGAQETQYF
>TRBV5-1|TRBD1|TRBJ2-2|-
TGCGCCAGCAGCACCGGGACAGGGGGCGGGGAGCTGTTTTTT
CASSTGTGGGELFF
>TRBV20-1|TRBD1|TRBJ2-5|once
TGCAGTGCTCGACGACAGGGCAATAGCAATCAGCCCCAGTACTTC
CSARRQGNSNQPQYF
>TRBV7-7|-|TRBJ2-3|-
TGTGCTAGCAGCCCGATCGGACCCTCCGCTGAGGATACGCAGTATTTT
CASSPIGPSAEDTQYF
>TRBV9|-|TRBJ1-2|-
TGTGCCAGCACCAGAAGGCCGGGAACTAACTATGGCTACACCTTC
CASTRRPGTNYGYTF
>TRBV7-2|-|TRBJ2-7|-
TGTGCCAGCAGTTTAGCGGTTGCCGGGGACGAGCAGTACTTC
CASSLAVAGDEQYF
>TRBV6-5|-|TRBJ1-1|-
TGTGCCAGCCTATATTCAGTGAACACTGAAGCTTTCTTT
CASLYSVNTEAFF
>TRBV7-2|-|TRBJ1-2|many
TGTGCCAGCAGCTTAACAGGGATCGATGGCTACACCTTC
CASSLTGIDGYTF
>TRBV12-3/TRBV12-4|TRBD1|TRBJ2-7|-
TGTGCCAGCAGTTTAGACAGGGGTCACTCCTACGAGCAGTACTTC
CASSLDRGHSYEQYF
>TRBV6-6|-|TRBJ1-2|few
TGTGCCGCCAGGGTAAACTATGGCTACACCTTC
CAARVNYGYTF
>TRBV7-2|TRBD1|TRBJ2-5|-
TGTGCCAGCAGCCAAGGGGACAGAGGGTCGCAAGAGACCCAGTACTTC
CASSQGDRGSQETQYF
>TRBV20-1|-|TRBJ1-5|many
TGCAGTGCTAGATCCCCAGGGGCGGAGAATCAGCCCCAGCATTTT
CSARSPGAENQPQHF
>TRBV29-1|-|TRBJ1-1|-
TGCAGCGGACAGGCCTCACCGAACACTGAAGCTTTCTTT
CSGQASPNTEAFF
>TRBV24-1|TRBD2|TRBJ2-5|-
TGTGCCACCAGTGACATAGCGGGAGCCCAAGAGACCCAGTACTTC
CATSDIAGAQETQYF
>TRBV10-3|TRBD2|TRBJ2-2|few
TGTGCCATCAGTGAGCATATTGGTATAGGAGCGGGAGACCACACCGGGGAGCTGTTTTTT
CAISEHIGIGAGDHTGELFF
>TRBV9|-|TRBJ1-2|few
TGTGCCAGCAGCGCCACGCCGATGGGGAACTATGGCTACACTTTC
CASSATPMGNYGYTF
>TRBV19|-|TRBJ1-5|many
TGTGCCAGTAGGAAGGGTCACCAGCCCCAGCATTTT
CASRKGHQPQHF